This T cell receptor beta chain is from a study of T cell responses to AZD1222 COVID-19 vaccine. The germline V gene has CDR1 SNHLY and CDR2 FYNNEI. With 3 bases removed from V and 7 bases from J, the gap between germline ends came to 7 bases. The CDR3 runs to 11 residues. The study's findings and limits: Once two AZD1222 doses were given, Spike-specific TCR breadth and depth went up. Donor demographics were predominantly white British with a female majority; clonal diversity may be underestimated. Samples come after the peak T cell response, not at day 14. Spike-spanning, vaccine-associated CD4 TCRs were dominant at 160-218 and 743-854.

On this clone: Its antigen is not identified.

The repertoire was sequenced with immunoSEQ multiplex PCR; TCRdb's copy has only in-frame clones and lacks some. The sample has about 180,000 clones, approximately 92% seen once. The gene calls are TRBV2 and TRBJ2-7; D ambiguous. The material was peripheral blood, obtained on day 0 of AZD1222 vaccination. This receptor was obtained from an adult in good health. The CDR3 DNA reads TGTGCCAGCAGTGAGTCCGGGGAGCAGTACTTC. Amino acids: CASSESGEQYF.